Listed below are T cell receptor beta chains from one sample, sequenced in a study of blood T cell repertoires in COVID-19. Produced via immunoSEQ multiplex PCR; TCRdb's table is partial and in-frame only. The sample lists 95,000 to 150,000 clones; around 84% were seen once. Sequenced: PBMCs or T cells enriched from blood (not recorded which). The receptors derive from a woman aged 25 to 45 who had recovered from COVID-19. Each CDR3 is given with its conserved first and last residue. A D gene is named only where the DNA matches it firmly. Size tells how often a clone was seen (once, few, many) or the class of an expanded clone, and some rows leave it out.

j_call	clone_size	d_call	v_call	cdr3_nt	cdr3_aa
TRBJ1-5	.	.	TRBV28	TGTGCCAGCAGTTTACACAGGGACAATCAGCCCCAGCATTTT	CASSLHRDNQPQHF
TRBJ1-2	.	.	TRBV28	TGTGCCAGCAGCGGACTGGGAGCCCCAAACTATGGCTACACCTTC	CASSGLGAPNYGYTF
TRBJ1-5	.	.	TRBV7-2	TGTGCCAGCAGCGTGAGCAGGGTTCAAGGGCAGCCCCAGCATTTT	CASSVSRVQGQPQHF
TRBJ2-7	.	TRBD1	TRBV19	TGTGCCAGTAGTATGGGGACAGGGGGACAGTACTTC	CASSMGTGGQYF
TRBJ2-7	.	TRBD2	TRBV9	TGTGCCAGCAGCGTATTTAGCGGGAGCTCCTACGAGCAGTACTTC	CASSVFSGSSYEQYF
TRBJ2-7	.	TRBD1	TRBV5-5	TGTGCCAGCAGCTTGGAAGGGACAGAGGACGAGCAGTACTTC	CASSLEGTEDEQYF
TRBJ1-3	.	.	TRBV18	TGTGCCAGCTCACCACCGGCGGGCCGCGGAAACACCATATATTTT	CASSPPAGRGNTIYF
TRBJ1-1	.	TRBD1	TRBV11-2	TGTGCCAGCAGCGCCCACAGGGGAGAGAACACTGAAGCTTTCTTT	CASSAHRGENTEAFF
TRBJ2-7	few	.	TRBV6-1	TGTGCCAGCAGTGAAGGCCCAGAACTACGCTACGAGCAGTACTTC	CASSEGPELRYEQYF
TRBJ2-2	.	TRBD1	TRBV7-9	TGTGCCAGCAGCCTCGACAGGGTTTCGGGGGAGCTGTTTTTT	CASSLDRVSGELFF
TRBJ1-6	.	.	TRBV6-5	TGTGCCAGCAGTTACGGACAGCATAATTCACCCCTCCACTTT	CASSYGQHNSPLHF
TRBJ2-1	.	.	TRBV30	TGTGCCTGGAGTATCAGGGGCATCTCCTACAATGAGCAGTTCTTC	CAWSIRGISYNEQFF
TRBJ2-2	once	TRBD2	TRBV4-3	TGCGCCAGCAGCCAAGATCGCCGAGCACCGGGACTAGCGGGAGGACCCACCGGGGAGCTGTTTTTT	CASSQDRRAPGLAGGPTGELFF
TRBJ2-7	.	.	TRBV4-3	TGCGCCAGCAGCCAAGATCCGCGGGGTTCCTACGAGCAGTACTTC	CASSQDPRGSYEQYF
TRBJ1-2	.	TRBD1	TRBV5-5	TGTGCCAGCAGCCGACAGGGTTACTATGGCTACACCTTC	CASSRQGYYGYTF
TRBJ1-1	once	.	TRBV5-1	TGCGCCAGCAGCTTGGGGGCAGGGGTGGGTAACACTGAAGCTTTCTTT	CASSLGAGVGNTEAFF
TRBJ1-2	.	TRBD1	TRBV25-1	TGTGCCAGCCAGTGGTCGGACAGGGGGCCCCAAGACTATGGCTACACCTTC	CASQWSDRGPQDYGYTF
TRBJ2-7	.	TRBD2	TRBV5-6	TGTGCCAGCAGCTTGCGGCCGGGGGGCGGGGGGAAGTACGAGCAGTACTTC	CASSLRPGGGGKYEQYF
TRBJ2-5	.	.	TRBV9	TGTGCCAGCAGCGTAGGGGGCGGAACCCAAGAGACCCAGTACTTC	CASSVGGGTQETQYF
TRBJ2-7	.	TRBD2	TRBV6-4	TGTGCCAGCAGTGCGTCGACTAGCGGACCCTACGAGCAGTACTTC	CASSASTSGPYEQYF
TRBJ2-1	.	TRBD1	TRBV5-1	TGCGCCAGTACTCCCGGGACAGGGTCCAATGAGCAGTTCTTC	CASTPGTGSNEQFF
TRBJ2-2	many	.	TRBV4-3	TGCGCCAGCAGCCATAGGGGGGGCGGGGAGCTGTTTTTT	CASSHRGGGELFF
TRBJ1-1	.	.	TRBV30	TGTGCCTTCTTGGGTCGGGCTGAAGCTTTCTTT	CAFLGRAEAFF
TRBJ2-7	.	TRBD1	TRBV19	TGTGCCAGTAGTATTACCGGGACAGGGGGTTACGAGCAGTACTTC	CASSITGTGGYEQYF
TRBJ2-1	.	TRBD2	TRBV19	TGTGCCAGCGGGACTAGCGGCTTTCAGGGCCTCAATGAGCAGTTCTTC	CASGTSGFQGLNEQFF
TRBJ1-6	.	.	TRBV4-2	TGTGCCAGCAGCCAAGACCACAAGGAGAATTCACCCCTCCACTTT	CASSQDHKENSPLHF
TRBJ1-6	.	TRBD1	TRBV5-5	TGTGCCAGCAGCTCGATGGACAGGGTTGGATCACCCCTCCACTTT	CASSSMDRVGSPLHF
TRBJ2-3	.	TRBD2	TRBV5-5	TGTGCCAGCAGCTTGTCTATTCCCGGGGGGGGCGCAGATACGCAGTATTTT	CASSLSIPGGGADTQYF
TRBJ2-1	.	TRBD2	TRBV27	TGTGCCAGCAGTTTACTGGGTCTGAGCGGGAGGGCTAATGAGCAGTTCTTC	CASSLLGLSGRANEQFF
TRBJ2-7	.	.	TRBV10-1	TGCGCCAGCGCCCCCCTGGGGCCTCCCGGACACGAGCAGTACTTC	CASAPLGPPGHEQYF
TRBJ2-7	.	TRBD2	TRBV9	TGTGCCAGCAGCAGACTAGCCCGGGAGTTCCACGAGCAGTACTTC	CASSRLAREFHEQYF
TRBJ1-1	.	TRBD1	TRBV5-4	TGTGCCAGCAGCCTCGGGACAGGGGGCCTGAACACTGAAGCTTTCTTT	CASSLGTGGLNTEAFF
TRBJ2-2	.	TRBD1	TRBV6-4	TGTGCCAGCAGTGACTCTTGGACAGGGAACACCGGGGAGCTGTTTTTT	CASSDSWTGNTGELFF
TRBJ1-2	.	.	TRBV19	TGTGCCAGTAGTACCCGCCGGGACTACTATGGCTACACCTTC	CASSTRRDYYGYTF
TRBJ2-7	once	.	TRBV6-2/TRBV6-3	TGTGCCAGCAGTGCCGGGTTTGAGCAGTACTTC	CASSAGFEQYF
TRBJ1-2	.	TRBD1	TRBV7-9	TGTGCCAGCAGCCCGTCCCTGACAGGGCATGGCTACACCTTC	CASSPSLTGHGYTF
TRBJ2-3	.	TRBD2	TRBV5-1	TGCGCCAGCAGCCGAGGGATGGGAGGGAGCACAGATACGCAGTATTTT	CASSRGMGGSTDTQYF
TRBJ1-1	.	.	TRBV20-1	TGCAGTGCTAGTCAGCGGTTTAGGAACACTGAAGCTTTCTTT	CSASQRFRNTEAFF
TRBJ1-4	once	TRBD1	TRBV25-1	TGTGCCAGCAGTCCCGGGACAGGGATTAATGAAAAACTGTTTTTT	CASSPGTGINEKLFF
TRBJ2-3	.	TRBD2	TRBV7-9	TGTGCCAGCAGCCTCGAGGGACTAGCGGGAGCAGATACGCAGTATTTT	CASSLEGLAGADTQYF
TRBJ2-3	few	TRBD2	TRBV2	TGTGCCAGCAGTGCTATGGGACTAGCGGGCACAGATACGCAGTATTTT	CASSAMGLAGTDTQYF
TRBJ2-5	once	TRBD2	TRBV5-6	TGTGCCAGCAGCTCGACTAGCGGGAGGGGCGAGACCCAGTACTTC	CASSSTSGRGETQYF
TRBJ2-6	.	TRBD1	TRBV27	TGTGCAGACCCCCGGGACAGTTCCTTTATGAGTGCCAACGTCCTGACTTTC	CADPRDSSFMSANVLTF
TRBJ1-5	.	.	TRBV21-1	TGTGCCAGCAGCAAAGCCCGGACAGGGGCACGGGGTCAGCCCCAGCATTTT	CASSKARTGARGQPQHF
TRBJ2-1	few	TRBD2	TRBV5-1	TGCGCCAGCAGCTTGGCCTCTAGCGGTTCTTACAATGAGCAGTTCTTC	CASSLASSGSYNEQFF
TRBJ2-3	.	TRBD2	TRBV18	TGTGCCAGCTCACCCCGGGAGGGCACAGATACGCAGTATTTT	CASSPREGTDTQYF
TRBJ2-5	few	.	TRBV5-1	TGCGCCAGCAGCTTGGAAAACAGTGGCGGGGCACAAGAGACCCAGTACTTC	CASSLENSGGAQETQYF
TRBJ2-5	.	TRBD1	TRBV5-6	TGTGCCAGCAGCTTTAAGGCAGGGGGTGAGACCCAGTACTTC	CASSFKAGGETQYF